This T cell receptor beta chain was captured by sequencing in a study of T cells in Graves' hyperthyroidism and ophthalmopathy (dated by TCRdb to the late 2010s). For context, the study as a whole: Peripheral blood samples were taken at the time of initial diagnosis, prior to any treatment. To identify TCR V-J signatures that set the groups apart, the researchers used a discovery cohort of 100 or so patients, made up of 43 with Graves' ophthalmopathy and 55 to 65 with stable Graves' hyperthyroidism. Whether ophthalmopathy could be predicted prospectively was tested in an independent validation cohort made up of under 20 hyperthyroidism patients plus 17 patients who later progressed to ophthalmopathy. The approximately 95 discovery patients were divided at random into training and test sets in a 7:3 ratio. In several Graves' hyperthyroidism patients, the study also compared T-cell repertoires from thyroid tissue with T-cell repertoires from blood. After sampling, hyperthyroidism patients received methimazole starting at 30 mg daily, and ophthalmopathy patients received high-dose intravenous methylprednisolone. TCR Vbeta CDR3 sequencing of 120 to 150 peripheral blood samples (over 40 ophthalmopathy, over 70 hyperthyroidism and approximately 17 progressor patients) is reported in the paper. What the study reported, not specific to this receptor: In validation, the model predicted progression to ophthalmopathy with just under 71% sensitivity and 72% to 85% specificity, a median of 6.5 months before onset. Ophthalmopathy was separated from stable hyperthyroidism by a 13 V-J signature model, with around 90% sensitivity and about 81% specificity obtained in cross-validation and 80%/75% obtained in testing. Sample size was not statistically predetermined, and blinding of investigators to group allocation was not performed. Blood samples also contained most of the expanded thyroid clonotypes (frequency above 0.001), which suggests that blood repertoires may reflect thyroid immune responses.

The TCR beta CDR3 regions were amplified from the RNA transcripts. For the first round of RT-PCR on the TCR CDR3, the HTBI primer set was used together with the Qiagen OneStep RT-PCR kit. The libraries were constructed in a second round of multiplex PCR and then size-selected and purified. The libraries were sequenced on an Illumina HiSeq2000 using paired-end 100 bp reads. The published analysis was carried out like this. SOAPnuke was used to process the raw data, with reads discarded if the reads contained adapters or uncalled bases, had a mean Phred below 15, or lacked an exact constant-primer or identifier match. High-quality paired reads were merged using COPE v1.2.5, and each unique nucleotide sequence was defined as a clonotype. Clonotypes were aligned to IMGT TRBV, TRBD and TRBJ reference segments using MiTCR v1.1. Only V-J combinations with frequency above 0.0001, covering 99% to 99.2% of repertoires, were analysed. The TCS score was defined as F50 (clonal expansion) divided by E x V (chaos), with BLOSUM62-based TCRdist calculated between CDR3 peptides within each V-J. Welch's t-statistics and random forest reduced around 550 V-J features to 10 to 15, which were used in a naive Bayes classifier (R e1071). Through fastp at Q25 and MiXCR, TCRdb rebuilt clones from the public reads, retaining in-frame beta chains. Entries that share a CDR3 protein sequence are merged under the most common genes and DNA. V and J calls and clone size were set by TCRdb, not the authors. Within this sample are around 300,000 distinct CDR3 sequences, with around a fifth of them counted one time only. The ten biggest clones cover roughly 40% of the sample.

In the case of this clonotype: The target of this receptor is not known. The input lacks base qualities; no much larger clone sits a single base away.

Ophthalmopathy patients had moderately to severely active disease, Clinical Activity Score of at least 3, NOSPECS grade of at least 4, and duration under 3 months. Exclusion was applied to patients with uncontrolled infections, other autoimmune diseases, pregnancy or lactation. Diagnoses were based on clinical symptoms, serum thyroxine and TRAb, thyroid ultrasound and orbital computed tomography. Ficoll-Paque density gradient centrifugation was used to isolate PBMCs from approximately 10 ml of fresh peripheral blood. Total RNA was extracted using Trizol reagent, and RNA quality was assessed on an Agilent 2100 Bioanalyzer. CDR1 and CDR2, looked up from the germline V gene, are MNHNS and SASEGT. The CDR3 holds 13 amino acids from the cysteine to the phenylalanine. Of all the DNA, just the CDR3 is kept, 39 bases in frame from base 1. V and J are truncated by 1 base and 7 bases respectively, leaving an intervening sequence of 9 bases.

The source material was blood. In this chain, TRBV6-1 is recombined with TRBJ2-3, with the identity of the D gene unclear. The source is a man in his fifties or sixties with Graves' ophthalmopathy. At the DNA level, the sequence is TGTGCCAGCAGTGAAGTGGGTACAAATACGCAGTATTTT. The resulting protein is CASSEVGTNTQYF.